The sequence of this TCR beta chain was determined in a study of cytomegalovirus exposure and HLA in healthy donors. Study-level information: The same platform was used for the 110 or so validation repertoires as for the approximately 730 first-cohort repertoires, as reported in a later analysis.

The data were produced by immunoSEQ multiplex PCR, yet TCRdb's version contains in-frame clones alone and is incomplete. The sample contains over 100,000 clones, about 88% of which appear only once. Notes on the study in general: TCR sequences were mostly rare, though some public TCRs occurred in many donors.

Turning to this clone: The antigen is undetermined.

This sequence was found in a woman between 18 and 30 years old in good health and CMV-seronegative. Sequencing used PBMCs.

CDR3 sequence reads: CASSESSGGVYEQYF. The CDR3 nucleotides read TGTGCCAGCAGCGAATCTAGCGGGGGGGTCTACGAGCAGTACTTC. The chain uses TRBV7-2 and TRBJ2-7; TRBD2 aligns across 12 bases. V was pared by 5 bases and J by 3 bases, with 5 bases of the junction left unmatched. CDR3 length equals 15 residues. From germline, CDR1 is SGHTA and CDR2 FQGNSA.